What follows is one TCR beta chain and its context. What it recognizes is unknown. The source of the sample is a study of CD8+CD57+ T cells in acquired aplastic anemia. Across the whole study: Healthy-donor CD4+ cells averaged about 9.8 million reads. Broader study findings: Patients and controls shared approximately 30 CD8+ CDR3 sequences.

Looked up from germline, CDR1 is SNHLY and CDR2 is FYNNEI. There are 13 residues in the CDR3. After removal of 8 bases from V and 5 bases from J, the junction contained 6 bases not matched to a gene. Genomic DNA was employed as the template in profiling TCR beta VDJ and CDR3. TCRdb re-derived calls from the reads in MiXCR, one entry per CDR3 protein. Among around 400,000 distinct CDR3 sequences listed, just under 70% were seen once. The sample taken for sequencing was sorted CD4+, CD8+, or CD8+CD57+ T cells (not recorded which) from PBMCs. The sequence was obtained from a human donor in good health, serving as a control. The chain joins TRBV2 to TRBJ2-1, with 7 bases identical to TRBD1. As DNA, the CDR3 is TGTGCCAGCGAGGAGGACAGGCACAATGAGCAGTTCTTC. It is translated as CASEEDRHNEQFF.